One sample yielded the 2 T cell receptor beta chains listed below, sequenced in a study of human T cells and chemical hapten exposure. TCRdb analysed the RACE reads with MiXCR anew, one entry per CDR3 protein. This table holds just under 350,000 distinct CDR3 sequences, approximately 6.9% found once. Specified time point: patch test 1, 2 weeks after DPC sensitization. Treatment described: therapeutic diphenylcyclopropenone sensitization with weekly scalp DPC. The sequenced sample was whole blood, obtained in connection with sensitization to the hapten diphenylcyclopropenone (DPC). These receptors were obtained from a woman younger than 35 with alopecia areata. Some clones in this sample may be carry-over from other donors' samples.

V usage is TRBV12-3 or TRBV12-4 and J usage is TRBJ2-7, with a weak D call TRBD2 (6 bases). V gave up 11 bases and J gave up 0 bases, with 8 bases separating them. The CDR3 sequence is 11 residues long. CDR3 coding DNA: TGTGCCTGCGGGGACTCCTACGAGCAGTACTTC. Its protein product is CACGDSYEQYF.

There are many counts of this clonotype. CDR3 bases: TGCAGTGCTAGGGGGACAGATAATTCACCCCTCCACTTT. Its protein product is CSARGTDNSPLHF. The genes are TRBV20-1 and TRBJ1-6; TRBD1 matches at 7 bases. The CDR3 is 13 residues long. The J segment lost 5 bases and the V segment lost 3 bases, leaving 1 base of the junction unmatched. Germline CDR1 DFQATT, CDR2 SNEGSKA (reference sequence).